The 4 T cell receptor beta chains below were found in one sample sequenced in a study of cytomegalovirus exposure and HLA in healthy donors. In the PCR, 60 Vbeta and 13 Jbeta primers were used. Method: immunoSEQ multiplex PCR; TCRdb's copy keeps in-frame clones and lacks some. The sample includes more than 95,000 clones, 60% to 80% of them seen just once. The sample consisted of PBMCs. These receptor sequences come from a woman between 45 and 65 years old in good health and CMV-seronegative.

V and J are TRBV5-4 and TRBJ2-7; tentatively, D is TRBD2 (5 bases). The CDR3 runs to 11 residues. Germline V CDR1 and CDR2: SGHNT, YYREEE (reference sequence). Trimming stripped 3 bases from V and 7 bases from J, with 8 bases between. Here the CDR3 reads CASSSSGEQYF. The CDR3 DNA reads TGTGCCAGCAGCTCCTCGGGGGAGCAGTACTTC.

This clone was detected only once. The gene calls are TRBV9 and TRBJ2-7; TRBD2 might be the D (6 bases). Germline CDR1 SGDLS, CDR2 YYNGEE. The CDR3 has 14 amino acids. V was pared by 0 bases and J by 2 bases, with 9 bases between. This CDR3 is CASSVGRAPYEQYF. In nucleotides, the CDR3 is TGTGCCAGCAGCGTAGGGAGGGCTCCCTACGAGCAGTACTTC.

The chain employs TRBV19 and TRBJ2-2; 7 positions agree with TRBD2. The V segment lost 7 bases and the J segment 7 bases; nucleotides outside the gene matches: 9. There are 14 residues in the CDR3. Germline assignment: CDR1 LNHDA and CDR2 SQIVND (reference sequence). The CDR3 coding sequence is TGTGCCAGTAAGGCCCAGCGGGATAGCGGGGAGCTGTTTTTT. This sequence encodes CASKAQRDSGELFF.

This chain uses TRBV28 with TRBJ1-4; D might be TRBD1 (5 bases). Germline CDR1 is MDHEN and CDR2 is SYDVKM. This CDR3 comprises 13 residues. The V gene lost 3 bases and the J gene lost 8 bases, with 10 bases spanning the gap. The CDR3 sequence: CASSLVAGEKLFF. The CDR3 DNA follows: TGTGCCAGCAGTTTGGTGGCAGGGGAAAAACTGTTTTTT.